This TCR beta chain derives from a study of T cells after yellow fever vaccination. 5'RACE template switching generated TCR cDNA, adding a universal primer site and UMIs. One entry per CDR3 protein, called by TCRdb with MiXCR from the 5' RACE reads. The data hold roughly 160,000 distinct CDR3 sequences, with around 9.7% observed a single time. This clonotype was seen repeatedly, ten times or more. The TCR originated in a man between 18 and 35 years old who received the YFV17D yellow fever vaccine. Sequencing used CD8+ T cells sorted from PBMCs, obtained 45 days after the yellow fever booster vaccination.

The CDR3 reads CASSRQGVYGYTF. Here the CDR3 DNA reads TGTGCCAGCAGTAGACAGGGCGTCTATGGCTACACCTTC. The chain combines TRBV6-5 with TRBJ1-2; the match to TRBD1 covers 7 bases. Germline assignment: CDR1 MNHEY and CDR2 SVGAGI. The CDR3 covers 13 residues. V lost 5 bases to trimming and J lost 4 bases; unmatched junction nucleotides: 4.